This T cell receptor beta chain was sequenced for a study of shared clonotypes between healthy human individuals. CDR3 length: 14 residues. From germline, CDR1 is SEHNR and CDR2 FQNEAQ (reference sequence). V dropped 1 base and J dropped 4 bases, with 10 bases sitting between them. Libraries were prepared by immunoSEQ multiplex PCR; TCRdb keeps only in-frame clonotypes and omits some of them. The data hold about 360,000 clones, with less than 85% observed a single time. Sequencing used memory CD4+ T cells sorted from blood. The subset denotes: CD45RA-negative fraction. The V and J genes are TRBV7-9 and TRBJ1-2; D is undetermined. The TCR was taken from a man aged 25-45 years in good health. Here the CDR3 reads CASSLEAPPYGYTF. CDR3 nucleotides: TGTGCCAGCAGCTTAGAGGCCCCCCCCTATGGCTACACCTTC.